This record covers a single T cell receptor (beta chain). Antigen unknown. The germline V gene encodes CDR1 MDHEN and CDR2 SYDVKM. V shed 2 bases and J shed 7 bases, with 6 bases lying between them. The CDR3 contains 12 residues. Measured with immunoSEQ multiplex PCR; TCRdb has only the in-frame clones, and not every one. The sample lists over 20,000 clones, 80% to 90% occurring once. The data were obtained in a study of lymphopenia after photon versus proton radiotherapy. Study results and limitations: Under photons, naive T cells and diversity fell while effector/memory populations rose. After the lymphocyte nadir, photon-treated repertoires showed oligoclonal expansion, especially of CD8+ Temra cells. Survival link was tested only in deceased patients; proton benefit remains a possibility.

This specimen consisted of peripheral blood, obtained from a patient treated with proton-based radiotherapy. This chain uses TRBV28 with TRBJ1-5; no clear D. The sequence was obtained from a man older than 75 with esophageal cancer. DNA of the CDR3: TGTGCCAGCAGTTTAGGACGGCAGCCCCAGCATTTT. Its translation: CASSLGRQPQHF. The whole variable domain, remainder taken from reference TRBV28 and TRBJ1-5, is DVKVTQSSRYLVKRTGEKVFLECVQDMDHENMFWYRQDPGLGLRLIYFSYDVKMKEKGDIPEGYSVSREKKERFSLILESASTNQTSMYLCASSLGRQPQHFGDGTRLSIL.